Listed below are T cell receptor beta chains from one sample, sequenced in a study of vaccination and CD4 T cells after COVID-19. One entry per CDR3 protein results from TCRdb running MiXCR on the PCR reads. The sample lists tens of thousands of distinct CDR3 sequences, 50% to 70% occurring once. This specimen consisted of CD4+ T cells from blood, obtained before SARS-CoV-2 vaccination. Every receptor here comes from a human donor who had recovered from COVID-19. CDR3s include the opening cysteine and the closing phenylalanine or tryptophan. Fields, in order: clone size, D gene, J gene, V gene, CDR3 DNA, CDR3 protein. The D gene is left open where the match is weak. Not every row has a clone size; where given, it reads once, few, many or a size class.

size: -
D: -
J: TRBJ1-1
V: TRBV7-9
DNA: TGTGCCACAAAGACGGCTTTCTTT
CDR3: CATKTAFF

size: -
D: TRBD1
J: TRBJ1-1
V: TRBV7-8
DNA: TGTGCCAGCAGCTTGAAGGAGGGGGCAGAAGCTTTCTTT
CDR3: CASSLKEGAEAFF

size: once
D: -
J: TRBJ2-2
V: TRBV7-8
DNA: TGTGCCAGCAGCTCCAGGGCCGCAGCCCCCGGGGAGCTGTTTTTT
CDR3: CASSSRAAAPGELFF

size: -
D: -
J: TRBJ2-6
V: TRBV6-5
DNA: TGTGCCAGCAGTTACTCGATTGGGGCCAACGTCCTGACTTTC
CDR3: CASSYSIGANVLTF

size: -
D: -
J: TRBJ2-7
V: TRBV7-2
DNA: TGTGCCAGCAGCTTAGAACGGAGCTCCTACGAGCAGTACTTC
CDR3: CASSLERSSYEQYF

size: few
D: -
J: TRBJ1-2
V: TRBV19
DNA: TGTGCCAGTAGTATGGGATCAGGAGGGGGATATGGCTACACCTTC
CDR3: CASSMGSGGGYGYTF

size: -
D: -
J: TRBJ2-2
V: TRBV7-6
DNA: TGTGCCAGCAGCTTAGTAAGAAACGGAGGGACCGGGGAGCTGTTTTTT
CDR3: CASSLVRNGGTGELFF

size: few
D: -
J: TRBJ1-5
V: TRBV15
DNA: TGTGCCACCAGCAAGGACCAGGGGAATCAGCCCCAGCATTTT
CDR3: CATSKDQGNQPQHF

size: -
D: TRBD1
J: TRBJ2-3
V: TRBV6-1
DNA: TGTGCCAGCAGACCACAGGGGGAGAGCACAGATACGCAGTATTTT
CDR3: CASRPQGESTDTQYF

size: -
D: -
J: TRBJ2-7
V: TRBV10-2
DNA: TGCGCCAGCAGCCGTCAGGGTCGCTGCGAGCAGTACTTC
CDR3: CASSRQGRCEQYF

size: -
D: -
J: TRBJ1-1
V: TRBV20-1
DNA: TGCAGTGCTAGCAGGGGCTACAACACTGAAGCTTTCTTT
CDR3: CSASRGYNTEAFF

size: -
D: -
J: TRBJ1-1
V: TRBV10-3
DNA: TGTGCCATCAGTGAGCCCGGAACTGAAGCTTTCTTT
CDR3: CAISEPGTEAFF

size: -
D: -
J: TRBJ2-7
V: TRBV6-1
DNA: TGTGCCAGCGTCGAAGCAGTTTACGAGCAGTACTTC
CDR3: CASVEAVYEQYF

size: -
D: -
J: TRBJ2-5
V: TRBV20-1
DNA: TGCAGTGCTAGACGTCAAGAGACCCAGTACTTC
CDR3: CSARRQETQYF

size: -
D: -
J: TRBJ1-2
V: TRBV7-8
DNA: TGTGCCAGCAGCTTAGATATAGGCGGCGGCTATGGCTACACCTTC
CDR3: CASSLDIGGGYGYTF

size: -
D: TRBD2
J: TRBJ2-3
V: TRBV7-9
DNA: TGTGCCAGCAGACGGGGACTAGAGAACACAGATACGCAGTATTTT
CDR3: CASRRGLENTDTQYF

size: -
D: -
J: TRBJ2-2
V: TRBV2
DNA: TGTGCCAGCAGTCTTAGTTCCACCGGGGAGCTGTTTTTT
CDR3: CASSLSSTGELFF

size: -
D: TRBD2
J: TRBJ2-5
V: TRBV6-1
DNA: TGTGCCAGCAGTGAAGACGCCAATAGCGGGAGGCCAAGAGAGACCCAGTACTTC
CDR3: CASSEDANSGRPRETQYF

size: -
D: TRBD2
J: TRBJ2-5
V: TRBV7-9
DNA: TGTGCCAGCAGTCTAGGAGCGGGAGGTCGAGAGACCCAGTACTTC
CDR3: CASSLGAGGRETQYF

size: few
D: -
J: TRBJ1-5
V: TRBV19
DNA: TGTGCCAGTAAGGGGGGCAATAGCAATCAGCCCCAGCATTTT
CDR3: CASKGGNSNQPQHF

size: -
D: -
J: TRBJ2-2
V: TRBV4-2
DNA: TGTGCCAGCAGCCAAGATTACCATACAGTCACCGGGGAGCTGTTTTTT
CDR3: CASSQDYHTVTGELFF

size: -
D: -
J: TRBJ2-7
V: TRBV27
DNA: TGTGCCAGCAGTTCCCCCAGGGCGGGCATCTCCTACGAGCAGTACTTC
CDR3: CASSSPRAGISYEQYF

size: -
D: -
J: TRBJ2-1
V: TRBV20-1
DNA: TGCAGTGCTAGAGATCTTGGACCCGACAGCTCCTACAATGAGCAGTTCTTC
CDR3: CSARDLGPDSSYNEQFF

size: few
D: -
J: TRBJ2-3
V: TRBV6-1
DNA: TGTGCCAGCAGTGAAATAAGGTATCGAGGTAGTGATACGCAGTATTTT
CDR3: CASSEIRYRGSDTQYF

size: once
D: -
J: TRBJ2-3
V: TRBV19
DNA: TGTGCCAGTAGGGCGGGGGCCACAGATACGCAGTATTTT
CDR3: CASRAGATDTQYF

size: few
D: TRBD1
J: TRBJ2-1
V: TRBV7-2
DNA: TGTGCCAGCAGCCACACCACGACAGGGGTGGAGCAGTTCTTC
CDR3: CASSHTTTGVEQFF

size: once
D: TRBD1
J: TRBJ2-7
V: TRBV6-1
DNA: TGTGCCAGCAGTCAACCGGGACAGGGCTCCTACGAGCAGTACTTC
CDR3: CASSQPGQGSYEQYF

size: -
D: -
J: TRBJ2-3
V: TRBV20-1
DNA: TGCAGTGCCCGAAAGACTGGCACAGATACGCAGTATTTT
CDR3: CSARKTGTDTQYF

size: -
D: TRBD1
J: TRBJ2-7
V: TRBV20-1
DNA: TGCAGTGCTAGCGACACGGGACAGGGGTTGGACGAGCAGTACTTC
CDR3: CSASDTGQGLDEQYF

size: -
D: -
J: TRBJ1-1
V: TRBV3-1
DNA: TGTGCCAGCAGCCACCCGGACAGTTGGGCTGAAGCTTTCTTT
CDR3: CASSHPDSWAEAFF

size: -
D: -
J: TRBJ1-1
V: TRBV7-3
DNA: TGTGCCAGCAGCTTATCGAACAGAGACACTGAAGCTTTCTTT
CDR3: CASSLSNRDTEAFF

size: -
D: -
J: TRBJ1-5
V: TRBV2
DNA: TGTGCCACCTCCGGGACAAACAATCAGCCCCAGCATTTT
CDR3: CATSGTNNQPQHF

size: -
D: -
J: TRBJ1-5
V: TRBV28
DNA: TGTGCCAGCAGCACCAATCAGCCCCAGCATTTT
CDR3: CASSTNQPQHF

size: -
D: TRBD1
J: TRBJ2-5
V: TRBV4-2
DNA: TGTGCCAGCAGCCAAGGGACAGGGGGCGGAGAGACCCAGTACTTC
CDR3: CASSQGTGGGETQYF

size: -
D: -
J: TRBJ2-5
V: TRBV4-1
DNA: TGCGCCAGCAGCCAAACACGGGGTGAGACCCAGTACTTC
CDR3: CASSQTRGETQYF

size: -
D: -
J: TRBJ2-5
V: TRBV7-2
DNA: TGTGCCAGCAGCTTAGACAGGGTCCAAGAGACCCAGTACTTC
CDR3: CASSLDRVQETQYF

size: -
D: TRBD2
J: TRBJ2-5
V: TRBV5-1
DNA: TGCGCCAGTAGCGGGAGTGGTCAAGAGACCCAGTACTTC
CDR3: CASSGSGQETQYF

size: -
D: TRBD2
J: TRBJ2-1
V: TRBV10-3
DNA: TGTGCCATCAGTTCGAGTTCTAGCGCTAGCGGGAGTACAGATGAGCAGTTCTTC
CDR3: CAISSSSSASGSTDEQFF

size: -
D: -
J: TRBJ2-7
V: TRBV11-1
DNA: TGTGCCAGCAGCCCATCCCAGGCCTACGAGCAGTACTTC
CDR3: CASSPSQAYEQYF

size: -
D: TRBD1
J: TRBJ1-1
V: TRBV30
DNA: TGTGCCTGGATCAAGCCTCAGGGGGCCCTGGCGGGCACTGAAGCTTTCTTT
CDR3: CAWIKPQGALAGTEAFF

size: -
D: -
J: TRBJ2-7
V: TRBV29-1
DNA: TGCAGCGTTGAGGGATGGGATACCTACGAGCAGTACTTC
CDR3: CSVEGWDTYEQYF

size: -
D: -
J: TRBJ2-3
V: TRBV20-1
DNA: TGCAGTGCAACTACAGCTTTCGCAGATACGCAGTATTTT
CDR3: CSATTAFADTQYF

size: few
D: -
J: TRBJ2-7
V: TRBV11-3
DNA: TGTGCCAGCAGCGGGAGATCGGCCGAGCAGTACTTC
CDR3: CASSGRSAEQYF

size: few
D: -
J: TRBJ1-2
V: TRBV2
DNA: TGTGCCAGCAGTGAACAGGCCCCCCAGGGCCCCTATGGCTACACCTTC
CDR3: CASSEQAPQGPYGYTF

size: -
D: TRBD1
J: TRBJ1-2
V: TRBV5-8
DNA: TGTGCCAGCAGCTCGACAGGGTTTAGCGGCTACACCTTC
CDR3: CASSSTGFSGYTF

size: -
D: TRBD1
J: TRBJ1-2
V: TRBV19
DNA: TGTGCCACACGGGACAGGGGAATAGGCTATGGCTACACCTTC
CDR3: CATRDRGIGYGYTF

size: few
D: TRBD2
J: TRBJ2-2
V: TRBV20-1
DNA: TGCAGTGCTAGAGAATTTACTAGCGGGAGCCTCACCGGGGAGCTGTTTTTT
CDR3: CSAREFTSGSLTGELFF

size: -
D: -
J: TRBJ2-2
V: TRBV20-1
DNA: TGCAGTGCTAACCGGGACGGGTTCACCGGGGAGCTGTTTTTT
CDR3: CSANRDGFTGELFF